This TCR beta chain was observed in a study of STAT3 mutations in large granular lymphocyte leukemia. Whole-study results and caveats: In T-cell large granular lymphocyte leukemia, about half of patients showed multiple immunodominant subclonotypes. In about 30% of the 18 patients, new TCR clonotypes emerged after therapy.

Method: immunoSEQ multiplex PCR; TCRdb's copy keeps in-frame clones and lacks some. The data show tens of thousands of clones, approximately 94% seen once. Germline CDR1 KGHSH, CDR2 LQKENI. V was shortened by 4 bases and J by 7 bases, with 11 bases between the two germline ends. This CDR3 is built from 13 residues. On this clone itself: Its antigen is as yet unknown.

The material sequenced was peripheral blood mononuclear cells. The sequence was collected from a man aged 40-49 years with T-cell large granular lymphocyte leukemia. Some clones in this sample may be carry-over from other donors' samples. This rearrangement joins TRBV18 to TRBJ1-5, with D perhaps TRBD1 (5 bases). CDR3 DNA sequence: TGTGCCAGCTCACTCGGGGGGGGGCAGCCCCAGCATTTT. Amino acid sequence: CASSLGGGQPQHF.